These 14 T cell receptor beta chains were sequenced from one sample in a study of T cell repertoires in ileal Crohn's disease. Clones were read by immunoSEQ multiplex PCR, and TCRdb kept only the in-frame ones, dropping some. The sample consists of about 15,000 clones, over 70% of them appearing once. Indicated time point: neoterminal ileum biopsy at postoperative endoscopy, about 6 months after surgery. The sample was ileal tissue. The origin of the receptors is an adult with Crohn's disease.

This rearrangement joins TRBV6-5 to TRBJ1-1, with D possibly being TRBD1 (6 bases). Germline CDR1 and CDR2: MNHEY and SVGAGI. Trimming stripped 6 bases from V and 4 bases from J, with 15 bases between. This CDR3 contains 14 residues. CDR3 residues: CASRKQGLGTEAFF. DNA of the CDR3: TGTGCCAGCAGGAAACAGGGATTGGGCACTGAAGCTTTCTTT.

V gene TRBV19 combines with J gene TRBJ1-5; 10 nucleotides align to TRBD1. This CDR3 region has 15 residues. The V segment lost 5 bases and the J segment 7 bases; nucleotides outside the gene matches: 8. The germline V gene has CDR1 LNHDA and CDR2 SQIVND (reference sequence). CDR3 in DNA: TGTGCCAGTAGTCCCCAGGACAGGGGGTTCCAGCCCCAGCATTTT. Translation gives CASSPQDRGFQPQHF.

The chain has TRBV28 and TRBJ1-4, with a tentative D call TRBD1 (5 bases). This CDR3 has 14 amino acids. V shed 7 bases and J shed 6 bases, with 15 bases lying between them. The germline CDR1 and CDR2 sequences are MDHEN and SYDVKM. CDR3 DNA: TGTGCCAGCAAAAGCGGGACGATTGATGAAAAACTGTTTTTT. This sequence encodes CASKSGTIDEKLFF.

V and J are TRBV5-1 and TRBJ2-1; D gene unclear. CDR3 length: 16 residues. The germline V and J ends were trimmed by 2 bases and 5 bases, with 17 bases remaining between them. Per the germline V gene, CDR1 is SGHRS and CDR2 is YFSETQ. The CDR3 is CASSFDSHLPHNEQFF. CDR3 coding DNA: TGCGCCAGCAGCTTTGACTCTCACCTGCCCCACAATGAGCAGTTCTTC.

CDR3 sequence reads: CASSMAAKHAYEQYF. The CDR3, as DNA: TGTGCCAGTAGTATGGCGGCGAAACACGCCTACGAGCAGTACTTC. The V call is TRBV19, the J call TRBJ2-7; D remains ambiguous. The CDR3 runs to 15 residues. V was cut by 3 bases and J by 2 bases, with 14 bases left in between. The germline V gene has CDR1 LNHDA and CDR2 SQIVND (reference sequence). The whole variable domain, filled in from reference TRBV19 and TRBJ2-7, reads DGGITQSPKYLFRKEGQNVTLSCEQNLNHDAMYWYRQDPGQGLRLIYYSQIVNDFQKGDIAEGYSVSREKKESFPLTVTSAQKNPTAFYLCASSMAAKHAYEQYFGPGTRLTVT.

Notes on this clone: The junction departs from germline at one end; a sequencing error may be responsible. The chain uses TRBV5-6 and TRBJ2-1, with TRBD2 identical over 8 bases. Germline V gene lookup returns CDR1 SGHDT and CDR2 YYEEEE. The CDR3 has 17 residues. The CDR3 DNA is TGTGCCAGCAGCTTGGTAAGCGCGGGGGGCCCAGACAAAGAGCAGTTCTTC. This encodes CASSLVSAGGPDKEQFF.

V usage is TRBV18 and J usage is TRBJ1-3, with 7 bases aligning to TRBD1. Germline V CDR1 and CDR2: KGHSH, LQKENI. The V and J ends lost 6 bases and 0 bases, in that order; junction bases with no gene match: 11. This CDR3 has 17 residues. The chain's CDR3 is CASSRDSSNPSGNTIYF. The CDR3 nucleotides are TGTGCCAGCTCCAGGGACAGCTCTAACCCCTCTGGAAACACCATATATTTT.

The chain recombines TRBV30 with TRBJ2-2; no clear D. This CDR3 comprises 14 residues. Trimming removed 2 bases at V and 2 bases at J, with 9 bases between. Germline V CDR1 and CDR2: GTSNPN, SVGIG (reference sequence). This CDR3 reads CAWSQVSNTGELFF. The CDR3 nucleotides are TGTGCCTGGAGTCAAGTTTCCAACACCGGGGAGCTGTTTTTT. Together with reference TRBV30 and TRBJ2-2, the CDR3 gives the full variable domain: SQTIHQWPATLVQPVGSPLSLECTVEGTSNPNLYWYRQAAGRGLQLLFYSVGIGQISSEVPQNLSASRPQDRQFILSSKKLLLSDSGFYLCAWSQVSNTGELFFGEGSRLTVL.

This chain joins TRBV19 and TRBJ2-7; 11 bases are a match to TRBD2. With 6 bases clipped from V and 5 bases from J, the junction kept 6 bases outside the gene matches. The CDR3 is 14 residues long. Germline V gene lookup returns CDR1 LNHDA and CDR2 SQIVND (reference sequence). CDR3 protein: CASRDLAGGHEQYF. In DNA, the CDR3 is TGTGCCAGTAGGGATCTAGCGGGGGGCCACGAGCAGTACTTC. The full variable domain, with the rest looked up from reference TRBV19 and TRBJ2-7, is DGGITQSPKYLFRKEGQNVTLSCEQNLNHDAMYWYRQDPGQGLRLIYYSQIVNDFQKGDIAEGYSVSREKKESFPLTVTSAQKNPTAFYLCASRDLAGGHEQYFGPGTRLTVT.

The genes are TRBV5-6 and TRBJ2-3; no clear D gene. The ends were cut back, 4 bases at V and 2 bases at J, with 8 bases in the middle. CDR3 length: 13 residues. CDR1 is SGHDT, CDR2 YYEEEE, per germline. The CDR3 sequence is CASSRDFTDTQYF. As DNA, the CDR3 is TGTGCCAGCAGCCGTGATTTCACAGATACGCAGTATTTT.

V usage is TRBV28 and J usage is TRBJ1-5; 11 positions agree with TRBD1. V gave up 4 bases and J gave up 2 bases; unmatched junction bases: 1. The CDR3 sequence is 15 residues long. Germline CDR1 MDHEN, CDR2 SYDVKM. The CDR3 loop reads CASSWTGGRNQPQHF. CDR3 in DNA: TGTGCCAGCAGTTGGACAGGGGGCCGCAATCAGCCCCAGCATTTT.

The count of this clone is one. The rearrangement uses TRBV7-6 and TRBJ2-7, with a possible D match to TRBD2 (7 bases). Trimming cost V 1 base and J 3 bases, with 13 bases left between them. CDR3 length equals 15 residues. CDR1 SGHVS and CDR2 FNYEAQ come from the germline V gene. The CDR3 nucleotides are TGTGCCAGCAGCTTAGACGCGGGGGCCCGCTACGAGCAGTACTTC. This translates into CASSLDAGARYEQYF.

V usage is TRBV29-1 and J usage is TRBJ2-4, with D possibly matching TRBD2 (5 bases). Germline CDR1 reads SQVTM; CDR2 reads ANQGSEA. The CDR3 has 16 amino acids. With 3 bases removed from V and 1 base from J, the gap between germline ends came to 16 bases. In DNA form, the CDR3 reads TGCAGCGTTGACTCTATTCGCAGGAGGGCCAAAAACATTCAGTACTTC. Protein: CSVDSIRRRAKNIQYF. The full variable domain, its missing parts supplied by reference TRBV29-1 and TRBJ2-4, is SAVISQKPSRDICQRGTSLTIQCQVDSQVTMMFWYRQQPGQSLTLIATANQGSEATYESGFVIDKFPISRPNLTFSTLTVSNMSPEDSSIYLCSVDSIRRRAKNIQYFGAGTRLSVL.

The chain is built from TRBV30 and TRBJ2-2; perhaps TRBD2 as D (5 bases). Germline CDR1 reads GTSNPN; CDR2 reads SVGIG (reference sequence). There are 15 residues in the CDR3. Deletions cut 1 base from V and 5 bases from J, with 14 bases between. The CDR3 DNA is TGTGCCTGGAGTGCTGCGGGCCCGCGGACCGGGGAGCTGTTTTTT. Encoded protein: CAWSAAGPRTGELFF.